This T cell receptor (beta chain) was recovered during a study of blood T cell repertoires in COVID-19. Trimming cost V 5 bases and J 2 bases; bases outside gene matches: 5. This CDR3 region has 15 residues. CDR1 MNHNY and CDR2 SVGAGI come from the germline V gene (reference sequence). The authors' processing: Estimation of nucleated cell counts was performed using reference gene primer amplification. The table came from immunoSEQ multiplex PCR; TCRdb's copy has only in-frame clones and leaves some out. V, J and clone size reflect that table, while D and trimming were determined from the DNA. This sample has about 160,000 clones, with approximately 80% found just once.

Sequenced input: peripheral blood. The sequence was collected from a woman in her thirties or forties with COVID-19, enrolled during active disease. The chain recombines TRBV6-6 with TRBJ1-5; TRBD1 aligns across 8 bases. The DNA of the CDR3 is TGTGCCAGCAGTAGTCCGGGACAGGGCAATCAGCCCCAGCATTTT. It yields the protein CASSSPGQGNQPQHF.